The 21 T cell receptor beta chains given below trace back to one sample, sequenced in a study of OX40 agonist ivuxolimab in advanced cancers. Libraries were prepared by immunoSEQ multiplex PCR; TCRdb keeps only in-frame clonotypes and omits some of them. Of approximately 100,000 clones listed, 80% to 95% were seen once; the top ten hold around 1.6%. The material sequenced was CD4+ or CD8+ T cells sorted from blood, taken in a trial of the OX40 agonist ivuxolimab. These receptors originate from an adult with an advanced solid tumor such as melanoma, head and neck, liver or kidney cancer.

The V call is TRBV29-1, the J call TRBJ2-2; 12 bases align to TRBD1. Germline loops: CDR1 SQVTM, CDR2 ANQGSEA. V was clipped by 7 bases and J by 5 bases; unmatched bases: 5. The CDR3 has 14 residues. The CDR3 DNA reads TGCAGCGCCGGGGGACAGGGGGCGACCGGGGAGCTGTTTTTT. It translates to CSAGGQGATGELFF.

The gene calls are TRBV25-1 and TRBJ2-7, with a weak D call TRBD1 (6 bases). This CDR3 contains 14 residues. Germline loops: CDR1 MGHDK, CDR2 SYGVNS. Deletions cut 6 bases from V and 3 bases from J, with 15 bases between. The CDR3 region is CASSPFGGYYEQYF. For the CDR3, the DNA is TGTGCCAGCAGCCCCTTTGGGGGCTACTACGAGCAGTACTTC.

The V gene is TRBV11-2, the J gene TRBJ2-5, with 8 positions matching TRBD2. Germline CDR1 is SGHAT and CDR2 is FQNNGV. Unmatched junction bases numbered 11, after V lost 6 bases and J lost 5 bases. CDR3 size: 15 residues. CDR3 sequence reads: CASSRPGGGMETQYF. Written as DNA, the CDR3 is TGTGCCAGCAGTCGGCCCGGGGGGGGGATGGAGACCCAGTACTTC.

The chain combines TRBV6-6 with TRBJ2-7; 8 nucleotides agree with TRBD1. Germline CDR1 and CDR2: MNHNY and SVGAGI (reference sequence). This CDR3 contains 15 residues. J gave up 4 bases and V 2 bases, and 7 bases lay outside the gene matches. CDR3 DNA sequence: TGTGCCAGCAGTTACGGACAGGGCCCTATGTACGAGCAGTACTTC. Protein product: CASSYGQGPMYEQYF.

This clone came up a few times. This chain uses TRBV28 with TRBJ1-5, with 8 bases identical to TRBD1. Germline assignment: CDR1 MDHEN and CDR2 SYDVKM. After removal of 4 bases from V and 6 bases from J, the junction contained 2 bases not matched to a gene. The CDR3 runs 13 residues. Here the CDR3 reads CASSSRGLQPQHF. The CDR3 coding sequence is TGTGCCAGCAGTTCCAGGGGGCTTCAGCCCCAGCATTTT.

This clone was picked up a small number of times. V gene TRBV19 combines with J gene TRBJ2-5, with TRBD1 matching 8 bases. This CDR3 is 17 amino acids long. From germline, CDR1 is LNHDA and CDR2 SQIVND (reference sequence). J gave up 1 base and V 2 bases, and 9 bases lay outside the gene matches. The chain's CDR3 is CASSILGTGYTQETQYF. DNA for the CDR3: TGTGCCAGTAGTATACTTGGGACAGGCTACACCCAAGAGACCCAGTACTTC.

The chain uses TRBV6-6 and TRBJ2-7; D gene uncertain. This CDR3 is built from 15 residues. V shed 0 bases and J shed 3 bases, with 12 bases lying between them. Germline CDR1 and CDR2: MNHNY and SVGAGI (reference sequence). CDR3 residues: CASSYSLLLLYEQYF. CDR3 bases: TGTGCCAGCAGTTACTCCCTTCTCCTCCTCTACGAGCAGTACTTC.

This chain joins TRBV4-3 and TRBJ2-3, with TRBD2 matching 10 bases. The junction had 6 bases not matched to a gene; V was cut back by 0 bases and J by 3 bases. Germline lookup yields CDR1 LGHNA and CDR2 YSLEER. The CDR3 runs 17 residues. For the CDR3, the DNA is TGCGCCAGCAGCCAAGATACTAGCGGGGTAAATACAGATACGCAGTATTTT. It is translated as CASSQDTSGVNTDTQYF.

This clone is a singleton in its sample. The genes are TRBV5-8 and TRBJ2-3; D is ambiguous. Germline CDR1 reads SGHTS; CDR2 reads YDEGEE. This CDR3 has 14 residues. Trimming took 3 bases from V and 0 from J, leaving 8 bases between them. The CDR3 coding sequence is TGTGCCAGCAGCTCCAGGCTAAGCACAGATACGCAGTATTTT. It yields the protein CASSSRLSTDTQYF.

The rearrangement links TRBV5-4 to TRBJ2-2; possible D gene TRBD1, 5 bases. V dropped 2 bases and J dropped 1 base, with 9 bases sitting between them. Germline values: CDR1 SGHNT, CDR2 YYREEE (reference sequence). This CDR3 has 15 amino acids. CDR3 coding DNA: TGTGCCAGCAGCTTCGATGGACAGAACACCGGGGAGCTGTTTTTT. Protein sequence: CASSFDGQNTGELFF.

The chain links TRBV29-1 to TRBJ1-4; no firm D call. This CDR3 has 13 amino acids. CDR1 is SQVTM, CDR2 ANQGSEA, per germline. Trimming stripped 4 bases from V and 3 bases from J, with 9 bases between. Here the CDR3 reads CSVVLGPNEKLFF. Written as DNA, the CDR3 is TGCAGCGTTGTTCTGGGTCCTAATGAAAAACTGTTTTTT.

This sequence joins TRBV5-6 and TRBJ2-4; TRBD1 aligns across 10 bases. The germline V gene encodes CDR1 SGHDT and CDR2 YYEEEE. V was clipped by 4 bases and J by 1 base; unmatched bases: 14. The CDR3 is made up of 19 amino acids. In nucleotides, the CDR3 is TGTGCCAGCAGCGGAGGGACAGGGGCGGAAGAAGGGGCCAAAAACATTCAGTACTTC. Translated: CASSGGTGAEEGAKNIQYF.

This clone appeared a single time. The chain recombines TRBV7-2 with TRBJ2-5; D is unclear. The V end lost 1 base, the J end lost 4 bases, and 4 bases lay between the germline ends. Germline V lookup: CDR1 SGHTA, CDR2 FQGNSA. CDR3 length equals 12 residues. The CDR3 reads CASSLERETQYF. DNA for the CDR3: TGTGCCAGCAGCTTAGAGCGAGAGACCCAGTACTTC.

This chain joins TRBV19 and TRBJ1-3, with TRBD1 as a possible D gene (5 bases). The CDR3 is 17 residues long. Trimming shortened V by 5 bases and J by 0 bases, and 17 bases separated the two germline ends. Germline V gene sequence: CDR1 LNHDA, CDR2 SQIVND (reference sequence). The CDR3 reads CASSAFLGESSGNTIYF. The CDR3, as DNA: TGTGCCAGTAGTGCCTTCTTGGGGGAAAGCTCTGGAAACACCATATATTTT.

The chain employs TRBV11-1 and TRBJ2-3, with 7 bases matching TRBD2. The V segment lost 8 bases and the J segment 2 bases; nucleotides outside the gene matches: 10. Germline loops: CDR1 SGHAT, CDR2 FQDESV (reference sequence). The CDR3 runs 15 residues. The CDR3 DNA sequence: TGTGCCAGCGGCTCGAACGGGAGGTCCACAGATACGCAGTATTTT. It codes for CASGSNGRSTDTQYF.

The V call is TRBV11-2, the J call TRBJ2-3; 9 positions match TRBD2. The CDR3 runs 16 residues. Germline V gene lookup returns CDR1 SGHAT and CDR2 FQNNGV. Trimming cost V 5 bases and J 5 bases; bases outside gene matches: 11. In DNA form, the CDR3 reads TGTGCCAGCAGCCCACTTCGGGGACTAGCAGTAGATACGCAGTATTTT. Its translation is CASSPLRGLAVDTQYF. The variable domain in full, with the rest retrieved from reference TRBV11-2 and TRBJ2-3, is EAGVAQSPRYKIIEKRQSVAFWCNPISGHATLYWYQQILGQGPKLLIQFQNNGVVDDSQLPKDRFSAERLKGVDSTLKIQPAKLEDSAVYLCASSPLRGLAVDTQYFGPGTRLTVL.

The chain joins TRBV11-2 to TRBJ1-5; perhaps TRBD1 as D (6 bases). V lost 0 bases to trimming and J lost 7 bases, with 13 bases between them. Looked up from germline, CDR1 is SGHAT and CDR2 is FQNNGV. This CDR3 is 15 amino acids long. The DNA of the CDR3 is TGTGCCAGCAGCTTAGATTGGGGGGCTGGGCAGCCCCAGCATTTT. Residues: CASSLDWGAGQPQHF. Variable domain in full (rest from reference TRBV11-2 and TRBJ1-5): EAGVAQSPRYKIIEKRQSVAFWCNPISGHATLYWYQQILGQGPKLLIQFQNNGVVDDSQLPKDRFSAERLKGVDSTLKIQPAKLEDSAVYLCASSLDWGAGQPQHFGDGTRLSIL.

The V gene is TRBV1, the J gene TRBJ2-1; TRBD2 reflects the table's D call only, with no check against the DNA. TRBV1 has pseudogene status. This CDR3 region has 16 residues. CDR3 region: CTSSQDDAGAYNEQFF. CDR3 nucleotides: TGCACCAGCAGCCAAGATGACGCGGGTGCCTACAATGAGCAGTTCTTC.

J is TRBJ1-1 and V is TRBV7-2; D unresolved. This CDR3 has 14 residues. Trimming stripped 5 bases from V and 1 base from J, with 11 bases between. Germline CDR1 and CDR2: SGHTA and FQGNSA. The CDR3 region has the DNA TGTGCCAGCAGCCCTTTGGTTGCGAACACTGAAGCTTTCTTT. Translating it yields CASSPLVANTEAFF.

V and J are TRBV19 and TRBJ2-7; 11 nucleotides agree with TRBD2. V trimming: 5 bases; J trimming: 5 bases; junction bases outside the gene matches: 5. The germline V gene has CDR1 LNHDA and CDR2 SQIVND (reference sequence). There are 14 residues in the CDR3. CDR3 sequence: CASSYSGRAHEQYF. The CDR3 DNA sequence: TGTGCCAGTAGTTATAGCGGGAGGGCCCACGAGCAGTACTTC.

This rearrangement joins TRBV5-4 to TRBJ1-3; 7 nucleotides agree with TRBD1. V gave up 0 bases and J gave up 0 bases; unmatched junction bases: 6. The CDR3 has 17 residues. CDR1 and CDR2 (germline): SGHNT, YYREEE (reference sequence). The DNA for the CDR3 is TGTGCCAGCAGCTTGGACGGGACAGCTATCTCTGGAAACACCATATATTTT. It specifies CASSLDGTAISGNTIYF.